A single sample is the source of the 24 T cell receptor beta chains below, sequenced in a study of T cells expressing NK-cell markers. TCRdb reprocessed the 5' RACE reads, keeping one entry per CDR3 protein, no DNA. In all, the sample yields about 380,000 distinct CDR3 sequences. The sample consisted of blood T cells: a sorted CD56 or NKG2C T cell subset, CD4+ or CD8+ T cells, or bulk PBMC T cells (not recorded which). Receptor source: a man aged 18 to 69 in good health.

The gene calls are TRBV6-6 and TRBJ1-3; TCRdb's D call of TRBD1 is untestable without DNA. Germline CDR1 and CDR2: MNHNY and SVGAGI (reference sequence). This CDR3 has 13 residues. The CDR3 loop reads CASIGQTGNTIYF.

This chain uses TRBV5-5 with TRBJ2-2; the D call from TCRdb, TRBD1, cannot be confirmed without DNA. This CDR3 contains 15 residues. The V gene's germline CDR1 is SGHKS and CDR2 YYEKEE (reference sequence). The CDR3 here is CASSRDSPYTGELFF.

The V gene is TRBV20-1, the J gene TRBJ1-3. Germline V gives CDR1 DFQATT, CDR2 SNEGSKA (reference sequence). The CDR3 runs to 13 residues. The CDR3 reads CSARIPRGDTIYF.

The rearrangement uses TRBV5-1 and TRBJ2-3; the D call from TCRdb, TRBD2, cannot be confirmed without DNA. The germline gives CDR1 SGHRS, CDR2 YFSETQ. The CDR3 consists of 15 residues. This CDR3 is CASSLSASGGDTQYF.

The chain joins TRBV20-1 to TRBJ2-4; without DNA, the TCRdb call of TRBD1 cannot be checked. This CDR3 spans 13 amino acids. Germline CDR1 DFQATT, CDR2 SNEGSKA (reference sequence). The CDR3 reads CSARYRGQTIQYF.

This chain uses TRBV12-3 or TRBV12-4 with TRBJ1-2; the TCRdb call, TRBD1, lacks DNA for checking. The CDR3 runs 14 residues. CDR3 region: CASRETGGSYGYTF.

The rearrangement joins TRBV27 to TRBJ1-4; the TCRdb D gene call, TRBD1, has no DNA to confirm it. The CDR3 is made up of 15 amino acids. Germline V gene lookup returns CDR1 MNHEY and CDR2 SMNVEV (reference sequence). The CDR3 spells CASSPATGFNEKLFF.

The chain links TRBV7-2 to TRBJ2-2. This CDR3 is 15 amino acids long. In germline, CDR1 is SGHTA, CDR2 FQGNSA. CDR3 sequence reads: CASSLASLGTGELFF.

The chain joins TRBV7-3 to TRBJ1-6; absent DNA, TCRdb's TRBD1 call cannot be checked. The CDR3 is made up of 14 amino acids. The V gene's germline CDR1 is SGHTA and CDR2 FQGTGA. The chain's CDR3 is CASSLDTGNSPLHF. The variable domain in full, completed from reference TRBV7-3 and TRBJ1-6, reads GAGVSQTPSNKVTEKGKYVELRCDPISGHTALYWYRQSLGQGPEFLIYFQGTGAADDSGLPNDRFFAVRPEGSVSTLKIQRTERGDSAVYLCASSLDTGNSPLHFGNGTRLTVT.

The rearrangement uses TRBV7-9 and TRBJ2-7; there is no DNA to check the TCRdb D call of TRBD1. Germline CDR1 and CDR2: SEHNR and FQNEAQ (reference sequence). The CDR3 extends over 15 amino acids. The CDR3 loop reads CASSFFGGGAGEQYF.

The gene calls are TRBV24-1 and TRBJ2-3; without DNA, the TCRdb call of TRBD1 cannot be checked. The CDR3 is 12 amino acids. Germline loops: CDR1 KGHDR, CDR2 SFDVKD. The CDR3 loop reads CATSVLGGTQYF.

CDR3 sequence: CSARATLTRQAFF. The rearrangement joins TRBV20-1 to TRBJ1-1. This CDR3 is built from 13 residues. Germline assignment: CDR1 DFQATT and CDR2 SNEGSKA (reference sequence).

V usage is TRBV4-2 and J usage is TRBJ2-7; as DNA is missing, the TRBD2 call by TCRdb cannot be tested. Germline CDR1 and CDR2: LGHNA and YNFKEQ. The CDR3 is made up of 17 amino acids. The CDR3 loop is CASSLVGTSENQVEQYF.

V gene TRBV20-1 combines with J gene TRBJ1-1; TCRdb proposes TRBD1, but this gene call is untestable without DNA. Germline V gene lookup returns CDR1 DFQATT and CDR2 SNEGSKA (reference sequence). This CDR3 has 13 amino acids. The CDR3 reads CSAPGPVNTEAFF.

CDR3 region: CSVEGPARYEQYF. The V gene is TRBV20-1, the J gene TRBJ2-7; TCRdb designates TRBD2, a call that cannot be tested without DNA. This CDR3 region has 13 residues. Germline CDR1 and CDR2: DFQATT and SNEGSKA (reference sequence).

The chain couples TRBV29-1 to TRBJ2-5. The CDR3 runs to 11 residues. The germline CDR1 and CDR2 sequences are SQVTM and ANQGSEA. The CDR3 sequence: CSLRSAETQYF. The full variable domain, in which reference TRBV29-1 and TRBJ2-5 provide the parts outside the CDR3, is SAVISQKPSRDICQRGTSLTIQCQVDSQVTMMFWYRQQPGQSLTLIATANQGSEATYESGFVIDKFPISRPNLTFSTLTVSNMSPEDSSIYLCSLRSAETQYFGPGTRLLVL.

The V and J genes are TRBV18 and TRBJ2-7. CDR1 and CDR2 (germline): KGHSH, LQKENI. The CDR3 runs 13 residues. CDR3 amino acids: CASSRNSGYEQYF.

CDR3 amino acids: CASSTSGADTQYF. The rearrangement links TRBV5-1 to TRBJ2-3; the TCRdb call, TRBD2, lacks DNA for checking. CDR3 length equals 13 residues. Germline assignment: CDR1 SGHRS and CDR2 YFSETQ.

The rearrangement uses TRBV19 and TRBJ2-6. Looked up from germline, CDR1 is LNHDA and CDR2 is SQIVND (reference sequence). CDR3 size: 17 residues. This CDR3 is CASIQPSSSSGANVLTF.

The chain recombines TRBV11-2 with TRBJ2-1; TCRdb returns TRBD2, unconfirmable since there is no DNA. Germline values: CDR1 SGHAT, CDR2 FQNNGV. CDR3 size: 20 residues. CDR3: CASSPKVVLGSGVLYNEQFF.

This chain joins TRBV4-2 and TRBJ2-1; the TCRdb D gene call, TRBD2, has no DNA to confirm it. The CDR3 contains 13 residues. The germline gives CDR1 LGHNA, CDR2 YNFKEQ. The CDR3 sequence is CASSQSLPSEQFF.

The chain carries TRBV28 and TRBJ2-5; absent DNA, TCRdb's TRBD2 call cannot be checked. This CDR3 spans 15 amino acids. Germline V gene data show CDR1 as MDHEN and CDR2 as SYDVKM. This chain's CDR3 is CASRAGTSIQETQYF. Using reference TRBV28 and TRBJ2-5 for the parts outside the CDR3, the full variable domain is DVKVTQSSRYLVKRTGEKVFLECVQDMDHENMFWYRQDPGLGLRLIYFSYDVKMKEKGDIPEGYSVSREKKERFSLILESASTNQTSMYLCASRAGTSIQETQYFGPGTRLLVL.

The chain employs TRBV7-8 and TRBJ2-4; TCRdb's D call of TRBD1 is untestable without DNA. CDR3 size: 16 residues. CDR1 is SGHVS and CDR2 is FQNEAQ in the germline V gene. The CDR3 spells CASSTGPTAAKNIQYF. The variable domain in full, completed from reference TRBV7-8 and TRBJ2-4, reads GAGVSQSPRYKVAKRGQDVALRCDPISGHVSLFWYQQALGQGPEFLTYFQNEAQLDKSGLPSDRFFAERPEGSVSTLKIQRTQQEDSAVYLCASSTGPTAAKNIQYFGAGTRLSVL.

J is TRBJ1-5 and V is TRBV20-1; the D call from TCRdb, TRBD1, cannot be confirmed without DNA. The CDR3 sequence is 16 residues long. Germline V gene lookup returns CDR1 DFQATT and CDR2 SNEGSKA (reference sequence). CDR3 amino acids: CSAASRGTGGHQPQHF.